The 27 T cell receptor beta chains presented below share a single source sample, sequenced in a study of CD8+CD57+ T cells in acquired aplastic anemia (dated by TCRdb to 2016 to 2018). Sequencing was performed on an Illumina HiSeq 2000. TCR beta VDJ combination and CDR3 sequence profiling used genomic DNA as the template. Using fastp trimming at Q25 and MiXCR clonotype assembly, TCRdb reanalyzed the public sequencing data and kept in-frame beta chains. Here each entry gathers all rows of one CDR3 protein and keeps the most common genes and DNA. For this sample the table gives some 190,000 distinct CDR3 sequences, of which about 47% were detected only once. The ten biggest clones cover 2.5% to 3.5% of the sample. The sample taken for sequencing was sorted CD4+, CD8+, or CD8+CD57+ T cells (not recorded which) from PBMCs. Receptors originate from a human donor in good health.

The rearrangement uses TRBV7-2 and TRBJ2-7; D uncertain. The CDR3 loop spans 12 amino acids. Germline V gene data show CDR1 as SGHTA and CDR2 as FQGNSA. The V and J ends lost 5 bases and 4 bases respectively, with 9 bases between them. In DNA, the CDR3 is TGTGCCAGCAGCCCACGAAGATACGAGCAGTACTTC. Translation: CASSPRRYEQYF.

The V gene is TRBV7-8, the J gene TRBJ2-5; TRBD2 matches 10 bases. V was pared by 5 bases and J by 2 bases, with 5 bases of the junction left unmatched. Germline V gene sequence: CDR1 SGHVS, CDR2 FQNEAQ. The CDR3 runs 15 residues. CDR3 loop: CASSVLAGGQETQYF. For the CDR3, the DNA is TGTGCCAGCAGCGTATTAGCGGGGGGACAAGAGACCCAGTACTTC.

This clonotype was detected only a few times. One end of the junction fails to match germline, which may point to a read error. V is TRBV29-1 and J is TRBJ1-2; a weak D match, TRBD1 (6 bases). This CDR3 has 12 residues. CDR1 SQVTM and CDR2 ANQGSEA come from the germline V gene. This CDR3 is CSVKDRIYGYTF. In nucleotides, the CDR3 is TGCAGCGTTAAAGACAGGATCTATGGCTACACCTTC. Together with reference TRBV29-1 and TRBJ1-2, the CDR3 gives the full variable domain: SAVISQKPSRDICQRGTSLTIQCQVDSQVTMMFWYRQQPGQSLTLIATANQGSEATYESGFVIDKFPISRPNLTFSTLTVSNMSPEDSSIYLCSVKDRIYGYTFGSGTRLTVV.

The rearrangement joins TRBV6-1 to TRBJ2-5, with TRBD2 as a possible D gene (5 bases). Trimming shortened V by 8 bases and J by 4 bases, and 17 bases separated the two germline ends. This CDR3 spans 14 amino acids. The germline V gene encodes CDR1 MNHNS and CDR2 SASEGT. The CDR3, as DNA: TGTGCCAGCCCGAGGACTGCCGGGCGAGAGACCCAGTACTTC. Its translation: CASPRTAGRETQYF.

The rearrangement uses TRBV2 and TRBJ2-1; 11 positions match TRBD2. The germline V gene has CDR1 SNHLY and CDR2 FYNNEI. Trimming at V came to 5 bases and at J to 7 bases, leaving 1 base not matched to a gene. The CDR3 length is 13 residues. The CDR3 DNA follows: TGTGCCAGCAGTAGACTAGCGGGAAATGAGCAGTTCTTC. Its translation is CASSRLAGNEQFF.

The chain links TRBV20-1 to TRBJ1-3; 9 bases agree with TRBD1. Germline loops: CDR1 DFQATT, CDR2 SNEGSKA (reference sequence). V dropped 5 bases and J dropped 2; count of bases not matched to a gene: 7. There are 15 residues in the CDR3. The CDR3 sequence is CSAAHRDRAGNTIYF. CDR3 DNA sequence: TGCAGTGCTGCACACCGGGACAGGGCTGGAAACACCATATATTTT.

This clonotype was seen repeatedly, ten times or more. The rearrangement links TRBV20-1 to TRBJ2-6; D ambiguous. This CDR3 has 13 residues. CDR1 and CDR2 from the germline V gene are DFQATT and SNEGSKA (reference sequence). V was shortened by 0 bases and J by 3 bases, with 3 bases between the two germline ends. CDR3 in DNA: TGCAGTGCTAGAGAGGGTGGGGCCAACGTCCTGACTTTC. Protein sequence: CSAREGGANVLTF.

The J gene is TRBJ2-5, the V gene TRBV20-1, with D unclear. Germline-derived CDR1 and CDR2 are DFQATT and SNEGSKA (reference sequence). V lost 0 bases to trimming and J lost 3 bases, with 8 bases between them. The CDR3 is 13 residues long. The CDR3 sequence is CSARESLEETQYF. The CDR3 DNA reads as TGCAGTGCTAGAGAGTCCCTAGAAGAGACCCAGTACTTC.

V is TRBV30 and J is TRBJ1-4, with a possible D match to TRBD1 (5 bases). Germline CDR1 reads GTSNPN; CDR2 reads SVGIG (reference sequence). This CDR3 spans 13 amino acids. V was pared by 5 bases and J by 10 bases, with 17 bases between. The CDR3 region is CAWGGRQKGKLFF. The DNA for the CDR3 is TGTGCCTGGGGAGGACGACAGAAAGGAAAACTGTTTTTT.

V gene TRBV4-1 combines with J gene TRBJ2-7, with 9 bases matching TRBD1. The CDR3 contains 15 residues. V was clipped by 3 bases and J by 4 bases; unmatched bases: 7. Germline-derived CDR1 and CDR2 are MGHRA and YSYEKL. The DNA for the CDR3 is TGCGCCAGCAGCCAGTCTACCGGGACAGGGTACGAGCAGTACTTC. Translating gives CASSQSTGTGYEQYF.

This clonotype was seen many times. V is TRBV24-1 and J is TRBJ2-2, with 10 bases that match TRBD1. V shed 0 bases and J 5 bases; nucleotides not matched to a gene: 5. This CDR3 contains 17 residues. Germline CDR1 and CDR2: KGHDR and SFDVKD. In DNA, the CDR3 is TGTGCCACCAGTGATTTGCGTGGGACAGGGGAAACCGGGGAGCTGTTTTTT. It is translated as CATSDLRGTGETGELFF.

CDR3 in amino acids: CASSLYRVDDEQYF. In DNA, the CDR3 is TGTGCCAGCAGCTTGTACAGGGTCGACGACGAGCAGTACTTC. This chain connects TRBV5-4 to TRBJ2-7; TRBD1 is a possible D gene (6 bases). The V end lost 1 base, the J end lost 5 bases, and 13 bases lay between the germline ends. The CDR3 has 14 residues. The germline V gene encodes CDR1 SGHNT and CDR2 YYREEE (reference sequence).

This clonotype was counted at least ten times. One junction end does not reproduce the germline sequence, and a read error may be involved. The chain uses TRBV7-7 and TRBJ2-7; D may correspond to TRBD1 or TRBD2 (5 bases each). The CDR3 is 14 amino acids. Per the germline V gene, CDR1 is SSHAT and CDR2 is FNYEAQ (reference sequence). The CDR3 loop is CASSLGDGAYEQYF. The DNA for the CDR3 is TGTGCTAGCAGCTTAGGGGACGGAGCCTACGAGCAGTACTTC.

This chain links TRBV6-2 or TRBV6-3 with TRBJ2-3; TRBD2 matches 9 bases. This CDR3 contains 17 residues. Germline V gene lookup returns CDR1 MNHEY and CDR2 SVGEGT. The V and J ends lost 6 bases and 0 bases, in that order; junction bases with no gene match: 10. The CDR3 bases are TGTGCCAGCAGGCCTCTTCTACTAGCGGGCAGCACAGATACGCAGTATTTT. Translation: CASRPLLLAGSTDTQYF.

J is TRBJ2-2 and V is TRBV6-2 or TRBV6-3, with D possibly called TRBD1 or TRBD2 (7 bases each). Germline values: CDR1 MNHEY, CDR2 SVGEGT. The V end lost 0 bases, the J end lost 0 bases, and 17 bases lay between the germline ends. This CDR3 has 19 residues. The DNA for the CDR3 is TGTGCCAGCAGTTACTCGACGGGCAGGGGGGGACCGAACACCGGGGAGCTGTTTTTT. Translating it yields CASSYSTGRGGPNTGELFF.

This clonotype was seen ten or more times. The chain links TRBV7-9 to TRBJ2-7, with 9 nucleotides matching TRBD1. From germline, CDR1 is SEHNR and CDR2 FQNEAQ (reference sequence). The CDR3 has 13 amino acids. The V segment lost 1 base and the J segment 9 bases; nucleotides outside the gene matches: 4. The CDR3 nucleotides read TGTGCCAGCAGCTTAGAGGGACAGGGAAGGCAGTACTTC. Amino acids: CASSLEGQGRQYF.

The sample holds many counts of this clonotype. The chain joins TRBV20-1 to TRBJ1-2; D is uncertain. Deletions cut 5 bases from V and 3 bases from J, with 4 bases between. Germline CDR1 reads DFQATT; CDR2 reads SNEGSKA (reference sequence). CDR3 size: 10 residues. For the CDR3, the DNA is TGCAGTGCTTTTGACTATGGCTACACCTTC. Protein sequence: CSAFDYGYTF.

This clonotype was recorded a few times. This chain links TRBV12-3 or TRBV12-4 with TRBJ2-1, with TRBD2 matching 12 bases. Trimming removed 2 bases from V and 8 bases from J; junction bases left unmatched: 7. This CDR3 has 16 residues. The DNA of the CDR3 is TGTGCCAGCAGTTTACTCCTAGCGGGAGGGCCTTATGAGCAGTTCTTC. It specifies CASSLLLAGGPYEQFF.

DNA of the CDR3: TGCAGCGTCCAACAGGGGTATGGCTACACCTTC. Residues: CSVQQGYGYTF. This chain links TRBV29-1 with TRBJ1-2, with 7 positions matching TRBD1. Unmatched junction bases numbered 3, after V lost 6 bases and J lost 5 bases. Per germline, CDR1 SQVTM and CDR2 ANQGSEA. The CDR3 loop spans 11 amino acids.

The rearrangement joins TRBV24-1 to TRBJ2-1; perhaps TRBD1 as D (6 bases). V dropped 4 bases and J dropped 10 bases, with 10 bases sitting between them. The CDR3 extends over 12 amino acids. Germline values: CDR1 KGHDR, CDR2 SFDVKD. Written as DNA, the CDR3 is TGTGCCACCAGTGAGTCCGGGACAGAGCAGTTCTTC. It codes for CATSESGTEQFF.

The table lists this clonotype with a count of one. Relative to the germline gene, one junction end is altered; a read error may explain this. The rearrangement links TRBV25-1 to TRBJ2-6, with TRBD1 matching 9 bases. The length of the CDR3 is 19 residues. CDR1 is MGHDK and CDR2 is SYGVNS in the germline V gene. The CDR3 region is CANSEYPGTGLSRANVLTF. CDR3 in DNA: TGTGCCAACAGTGAATACCCCGGGACAGGGCTCTCTAGGGCCAACGTCCTGACTTTC.

This clonotype has ten or more counts. The genes are TRBV2 and TRBJ2-3, with 9 bases identical to TRBD1. V was clipped by 5 bases and J by 7 bases; unmatched bases: 7. CDR3 size: 14 residues. Germline V gene lookup returns CDR1 SNHLY and CDR2 FYNNEI. CDR3 coding DNA: TGTGCCAGCAGTCCAACAGGGGGCTTTAATACGCAGTATTTT. Protein sequence: CASSPTGGFNTQYF.

On this clonotype itself: The final CDR3 position lacks the conserved phenylalanine or tryptophan, pointing to a likely read error. The chain recombines TRBV2 with TRBJ2-3, with 7 bases lining up with TRBD1. V shed 10 bases, J shed 0 bases, and the junction held 7 bases outside the gene matches. Germline values: CDR1 SNHLY, CDR2 FYNNEI. The CDR3 is 14 amino acids. CDR3 in amino acids: CATKAGGSTDTQYL. As DNA, the CDR3 is TGTGCCACTAAGGCAGGGGGAAGCACAGATACGCAGTATCTT.

The chain uses TRBV5-1 and TRBJ2-4, with TRBD2 matching over 7 bases. The CDR3 contains 15 residues. V was clipped by 2 bases and J by 6 bases; unmatched bases: 8. CDR1 and CDR2 from the germline V gene are SGHRS and YFSETQ. CDR3 DNA: TGCGCCAGCAGCTTCAGTTCCGGGGGGTTAAACATTCAGTACTTC. Its protein is CASSFSSGGLNIQYF.

In this sample, this clonotype turned up many times. The V and J genes are TRBV6-1 and TRBJ2-5, with D tentatively TRBD2 (6 bases). This CDR3 spans 13 amino acids. Germline CDR1 and CDR2: MNHNS and SASEGT. Deletions cut 8 bases from V and 5 bases from J, with 15 bases between. The CDR3 nucleotides are TGTGCCAGCCTTGCGGGGTTAGGGGAGACCCAGTACTTC. Translating gives CASLAGLGETQYF.

This clonotype appeared many times. V gene TRBV19 combines with J gene TRBJ2-2, with 10 nucleotides matching TRBD2. Trimming removed 3 bases from V and 5 bases from J; junction bases left unmatched: 3. CDR3 length: 15 residues. CDR1 and CDR2 from the germline V gene are LNHDA and SQIVND (reference sequence). DNA of the CDR3: TGTGCCAGTAGTATGGCGGGACTAGCGACCGGGGAGCTGTTTTTT. Translated: CASSMAGLATGELFF.

This clonotype was recorded many times. The chain links TRBV12-3 or TRBV12-4 to TRBJ2-7, with 8 positions matching TRBD1. The CDR3 sequence is 13 residues long. Germline trimming cut 3 bases from V and 4 bases from J; bases unmatched to any gene: 2. The CDR3: CASSFQGAYEQYF. The CDR3, as DNA: TGTGCCAGCAGTTTTCAGGGGGCATACGAGCAGTACTTC.